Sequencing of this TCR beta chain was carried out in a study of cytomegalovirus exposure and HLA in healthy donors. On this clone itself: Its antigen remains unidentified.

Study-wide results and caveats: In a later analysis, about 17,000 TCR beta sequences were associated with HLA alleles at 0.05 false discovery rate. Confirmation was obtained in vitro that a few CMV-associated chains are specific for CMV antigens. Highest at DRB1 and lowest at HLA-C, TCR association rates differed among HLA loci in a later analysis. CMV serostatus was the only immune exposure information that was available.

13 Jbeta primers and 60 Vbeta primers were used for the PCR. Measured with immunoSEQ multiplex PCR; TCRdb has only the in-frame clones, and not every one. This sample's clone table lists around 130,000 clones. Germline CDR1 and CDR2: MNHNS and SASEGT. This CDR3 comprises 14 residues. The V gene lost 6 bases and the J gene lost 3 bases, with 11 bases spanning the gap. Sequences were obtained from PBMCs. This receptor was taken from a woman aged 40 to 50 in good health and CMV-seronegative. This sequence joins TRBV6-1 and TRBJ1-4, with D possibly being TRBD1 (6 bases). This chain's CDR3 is CASRAGDSNEKLFF. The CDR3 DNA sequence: TGTGCCAGCAGAGCAGGGGATTCTAATGAAAAACTGTTTTTT.